Here is one T cell receptor beta chain with its context. Its antigen remains unidentified. This record comes from a study of cytomegalovirus exposure and HLA in healthy donors. On the study more broadly: In a previous analysis, around 110 million unique TCR beta sequences were found from 170 million or so T cells.

Germline loops: CDR1 LGHNA, CDR2 YNFKEQ. The CDR3 contains 14 residues. The V gene lost 1 base and the J gene lost 2 bases, with 7 bases spanning the gap. Both 60 Vbeta primers and 13 Jbeta primers went into the PCR. Produced via immunoSEQ multiplex PCR; TCRdb's table is partial and in-frame only. The sample includes under 200,000 clones, 65% to 90% of them seen just once. Regarding donors, all were healthy bone marrow donors. Findings of the study overall: For cytomegalovirus status, the classifier reportedly gave diagnoses with high specificity and sensitivity. It was shown in a later analysis that HLA-associated TCR beta chains were more clonally expanded than other, equally common chains.

This TCR was sampled from a woman younger than 45 in good health and CMV-seronegative. This chain links TRBV4-2 with TRBJ2-3; no firm D call. The material sequenced was PBMCs. This chain's CDR3 is CASSQGTDTDTQYF. CDR3 nucleotide sequence: TGTGCCAGCAGCCAAGGAACTGACACAGATACGCAGTATTTT.